The 14 T cell receptor delta chains in this list originate from one sample, sequenced in a study of γδ T cells in repeated Plasmodium falciparum infection (dated by TCRdb to about 2021). For bulk TCR repertoire analysis, Vgamma9/Vdelta2+ and Vdelta2-negative gammadelta T cell populations were isolated by flow sorting from peripheral blood mononuclear cells. Receptors were amplified or captured by multiplex PCR. Sequencer: Illumina MiSeq. TCRdb called clones afresh from the public reads with CATT; identical DNA rows were later merged. The sample table shows about 89,000 delta-chain clones, and roughly 1.4% are seen once. Together, the top ten hold around 8.3% of the sample. The sequenced sample was gamma-delta T cells from blood. The source is a pool of human donors (malaria-infected and uninfected, not separated).

This clone was counted between two and nine times. A read error is the likely source, as a far larger clone sits one nucleotide away. Other DNA sequences in this specimen translate into the identical CDR3. J is TRDJ1 and V is TRDV1, with 9 bases aligning to TRDD3. TCRdb supplies no J gene; here it was assigned by aligning the nucleotide sequence to germline. The CDR3 contains 16 residues. CDR1 is TSWWSYY and CDR2 is QGS in the germline V gene. CDR3 loop: CALATWGIFSTDKLIF. Here the CDR3 DNA reads TGCGCTCTTGCCACCTGGGGGATCTTTTCCACCGATAAACTCATCTTT.

Regarding this clone: This likely stems from a read error, as it lies one base from a far larger clone. The same CDR3 can be traced to other DNA sequences in this sample. V usage is TRDV1 and J usage is TRDJ1; TRDD3 aligns across 12 bases. Here the J gene was assigned by germline matching of the DNA, as TCRdb has none. The CDR3 is 23 residues long. Germline CDR1 is TSWWSYY and CDR2 is QGS. The CDR3 bases are TGTGCTCTCGGGGCTCGGCCTCTTCCTAATAGTCTGGGGGATACGGGTTATACCGATAAACTCATCTTT. Encoded protein: CALGARPLPNSLGDTGYTDKLIF.

This clone was seen ten or more times. The rearrangement joins TRDV3 to TRDJ1; TRDD3 agrees at 9 bases. The CDR3 loop spans 21 amino acids. CDR1 TVYSNPD and CDR2 GDNSRS come from the germline V gene (reference sequence). V was clipped by 0 bases and J by 0 bases; unmatched bases: 23. CDR3 protein: CAFSMFYVHPTGGPHTDKLIF. The CDR3 bases are TGTGCCTTTAGTATGTTCTACGTACACCCAACTGGGGGACCCCACACCGATAAACTCATCTTT.

A few counts support this clone. TCRdb's protein for this DNA is that of a much larger clone and differs from the translation at residue 14, likely a read error; the protein shown is the DNA translation. This rearrangement joins TRDV3 to TRDJ1; TRDD3 matches at 9 bases. The J gene was missing in TCRdb and was found by matching the end of the DNA to germline. Germline loops: CDR1 TVYSNPD, CDR2 GDNSRS (reference sequence). CDR3 length: 21 residues. The V gene end was trimmed by 1 base and the J gene end by 0 bases; junction bases not matched to a gene: 24. The CDR3 region is CAFNLPITGGRPPRYTDKLIF. The CDR3 coding sequence is TGTGCCTTTAACCTTCCCATAACTGGGGGACGTCCGCCTCGGTACACCGATAAACTCATCTTT.

This clone came up a few times. A far larger clone is one nucleotide away, so this likely arose from a read error. This sample also contains other DNA sequences that code for the same CDR3. The genes are TRDV1 and TRDJ1; 8 positions agree with TRDD3. TCRdb records no J gene; here it was assigned by comparing the DNA to germline. Looked up from germline, CDR1 is TSWWSYY and CDR2 is QGS. This CDR3 has 26 residues. This chain's CDR3 is CALGELGRGLPTPWGRNLMYTDKLIF. In DNA form, the CDR3 reads TGTGCCCTTGGGGAACTGGGGAGGGGCCTTCCCACGCCCTGGGGGAGAAACCTGATGTACACCGATAAACTCATCTTT.

This clone was observed a few times. The likely explanation is a read error, given a far larger clone one base away. At the DNA level, this CDR3 is encoded by other sequences in the same sample as well. The J gene went uncalled, whereas the V gene is TRDV2; TRDD3 was called by the table and not checked on the DNA. The CDR3 consists of 14 residues. Germline CDR1 and CDR2: GEAIGNYY and EKD. The CDR3, as DNA: TGTGCCTGTGACACTTCGGGGAACTGGGGACAGCTCTTCTTT. This codes for CACDTSGNWGQLFF.

Notes on this clone: TCRdb's protein, taken from a much larger clone, differs from this DNA's translation at residue 14, likely owing to a read error; the protein displayed comes from the DNA. V usage is TRDV1 and J usage is TRDJ1; TRDD3 matches 13 bases. Germline lookup yields CDR1 TSWWSYY and CDR2 QGS. Trimming at V came to 0 bases and at J to 2 bases, leaving 27 bases not matched to a gene. This CDR3 spans 25 amino acids. Here the CDR3 reads CALGELGPWGYPLITGGYETDKLIF. The CDR3 bases are TGTGCTCTTGGGGAACTGGGCCCCTGGGGGTACCCGCTTATTACTGGGGGATACGAGACCGATAAACTCATCTTT.

In this sample, this clone turned up a few times. The TCRdb record carries a much larger clone's protein, which differs from this DNA's translation at residue 6; a read error is the likely cause, and the protein listed here is the DNA translation. The V gene is TRDV1, the J gene TRDJ1; TRDD3 matches 9 bases. The CDR3 is 24 residues long. Germline V gives CDR1 TSWWSYY, CDR2 QGS. The J segment lost 0 bases and the V segment lost 4 bases, leaving 30 bases of the junction unmatched. CDR3 DNA sequence: TGTGCTCTTGGGGGCCTGGCCCACGTCGGAGTAAACTGGGGATACGCGGGGTACACCGATAAACTCATCTTT. Translating it yields CALGGLAHVGVNWGYAGYTDKLIF.

In this sample, this clone turned up a few times. A read error likely explains this, since a far larger clone differs by one base. In the same sample, other DNA sequences code for this CDR3. The chain employs TRDV1 and TRDJ2, with 13 bases that match TRDD3. TCRdb leaves out the J gene; it was filled in here by matching the DNA to germline. The CDR3 is 24 amino acids. Germline loops: CDR1 TSWWSYY, CDR2 QGS. The trim removed 2 bases at V and 6 bases at J, leaving 27 bases unmatched. Written as DNA, the CDR3 is TGTGCTCTTGGGGAATCAATAACCTTCCCACCTTTTACTGGGGGATACGCGGGAGCAGCACAACTCTTCTTT. This encodes CALGESITFPPFTGGYAGAAQLFF.

Only a few counts were recorded for this clone. This sequence is one base from a far larger clone and is likely a read error. Other nucleotide sequences in the sample specify the same CDR3. The chain employs TRDV1 and TRDJ1; 10 bases are shared with TRDD3. No J segment appears in TCRdb, so it was assigned here by matching the sequence to germline. The germline V gene has CDR1 TSWWSYY and CDR2 QGS. This CDR3 has 23 residues. J was trimmed by 4 bases and V by 5 bases; bases with no gene match: 31. CDR3 sequence (DNA): TGTGCTCTTGGGTCTTCTTCCTACATAGGGTTGGGGGCCGGGGGATACGTCCGCGATAAACTCATCTTT. Its protein is CALGSSSYIGLGAGGYVRDKLIF.

This clone has a handful of counts. TCRdb assigns this DNA the protein of a much larger clone, which departs from its translation at residue 7; this likely reflects a read error, and the protein shown comes from translating the DNA. The genes are TRDV1 and TRDJ1; a weak D match, TRDD3 (5 bases). TCRdb leaves out the J gene; it was filled in here by matching the DNA to germline. CDR1 and CDR2 (germline): TSWWSYY, QGS. The CDR3 spans 16 residues. CDR3 coding DNA: TGTGCTCTTGGGAAACTTGCTACTAGGATGGGGAGTAAACTCATCTTT. As protein: CALGKLATRMGSKLIF.

This clone has a handful of counts. This DNA translates differently at residue 8 from the TCRdb protein, which is that of a much larger clone; a read error is likely, and the protein shown is the DNA's own translation. J is TRDJ1 and V is TRDV1, with TRDD3 identical over 9 bases. Unmatched junction bases numbered 21, after V lost 0 bases and J lost 4 bases. Germline V gives CDR1 TSWWSYY, CDR2 QGS. This CDR3 has 21 residues. In DNA form, the CDR3 reads TGTGCTCTTGGGGAACTAGTACATACGGACTGGGGGAGGACCCAGAGCGATAAACTCATCTTT. Encoded protein: CALGELVHTDWGRTQSDKLIF.

Only a few counts were recorded for this clone. A far larger clone is a single base away, which makes a read error likely. At the DNA level, this CDR3 is encoded by other sequences in the same sample as well. The rearrangement links TRDV1 to TRDJ1; 7 nucleotides line up with TRDD3. Since TCRdb gives no J gene, matching the DNA to germline was used here to assign it. Germline CDR1 reads TSWWSYY; CDR2 reads QGS. This CDR3 has 23 amino acids. The DNA of the CDR3 is TGTGCCCTTGGGGAATCCCACTTCCCCCGACTGGGGCCGATGACCCCATACACCGATAAACTCATCTTT. Encoded protein: CALGESHFPRLGPMTPYTDKLIF.

Notes on this clone: This likely stems from a read error, as it lies one base from a far larger clone. Within the sample, other DNA sequences also encode this same CDR3. V is TRDV1 and J is TRDJ1, with TRDD3 identical over 8 bases. Germline V gives CDR1 TSWWSYY, CDR2 QGS. CDR3 length: 18 residues. The CDR3, as DNA: TGTGCTCTCGGGGAGAAACCTGGGGGACTTGAATCTACCGATAAACTCATCTTT. It encodes CALGEKPGGLESTDKLIF.